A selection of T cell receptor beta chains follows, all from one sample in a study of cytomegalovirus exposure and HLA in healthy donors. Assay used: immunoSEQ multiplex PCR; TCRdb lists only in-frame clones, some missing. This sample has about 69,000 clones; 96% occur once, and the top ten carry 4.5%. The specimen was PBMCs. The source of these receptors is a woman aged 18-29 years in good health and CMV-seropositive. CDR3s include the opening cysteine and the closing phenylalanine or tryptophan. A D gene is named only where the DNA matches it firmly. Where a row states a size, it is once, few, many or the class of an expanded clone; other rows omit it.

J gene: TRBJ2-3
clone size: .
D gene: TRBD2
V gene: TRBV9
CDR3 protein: CASSPRSTSVSTDTQYF
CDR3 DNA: TGTGCCAGCAGCCCGCGGTCTACTAGCGTGAGCACAGATACGCAGTATTTT

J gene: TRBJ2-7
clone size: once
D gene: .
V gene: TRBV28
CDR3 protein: CASSPDSYEQYF
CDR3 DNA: TGTGCCAGCAGTCCTGACAGCTACGAGCAGTACTTC

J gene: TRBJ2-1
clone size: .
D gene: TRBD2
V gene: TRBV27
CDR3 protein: CASSTGTSGMTGEQFF
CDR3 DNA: TGTGCCAGCTCAACCGGGACTAGCGGGATGACGGGTGAGCAGTTCTTC

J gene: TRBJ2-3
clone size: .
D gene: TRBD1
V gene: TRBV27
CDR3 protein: CASQTETDRDRRNTQYF
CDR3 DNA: TGTGCCAGCCAAACGGAGACCGACCGGGACAGAAGAAATACGCAGTATTTT

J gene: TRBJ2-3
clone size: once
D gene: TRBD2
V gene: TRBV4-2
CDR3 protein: CASSPQGTSGRTDTQYF
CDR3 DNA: TGTGCCAGCAGCCCTCAAGGGACTAGCGGGAGAACAGATACGCAGTATTTT

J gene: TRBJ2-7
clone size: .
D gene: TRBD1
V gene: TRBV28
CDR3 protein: CASRRDRGYEQYF
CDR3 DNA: TGTGCCAGCAGAAGGGACAGAGGCTACGAGCAGTACTTC

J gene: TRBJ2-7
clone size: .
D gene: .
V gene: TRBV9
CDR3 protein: CASSVAGKGEQYF
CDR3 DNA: TGTGCCAGCAGCGTAGCGGGTAAAGGCGAGCAGTACTTC

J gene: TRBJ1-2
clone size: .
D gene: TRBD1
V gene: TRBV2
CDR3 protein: CASSDYPLTGDNNYGYTF
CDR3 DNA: TGTGCCAGCAGTGATTACCCATTAACAGGGGACAATAACTATGGCTACACCTTC

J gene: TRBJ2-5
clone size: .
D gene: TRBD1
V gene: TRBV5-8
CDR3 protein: CASSLGDRGRETQYF
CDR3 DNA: TGTGCCAGCAGCTTGGGGGACAGGGGGCGAGAGACCCAGTACTTC

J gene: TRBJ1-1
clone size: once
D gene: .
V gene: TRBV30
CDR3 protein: CATTRGTEAFF
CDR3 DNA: TGTGCTACGACCCGGGGGACTGAAGCTTTCTTT

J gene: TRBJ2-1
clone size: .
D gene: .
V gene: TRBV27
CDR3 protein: CASSLIRESSYNEQFF
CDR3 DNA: TGTGCCAGCAGTTTAATTCGGGAGTCCTCATACAATGAGCAGTTCTTC

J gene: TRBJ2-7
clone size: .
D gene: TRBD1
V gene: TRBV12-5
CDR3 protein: CASAGTGPYEQYF
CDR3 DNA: TGTGCTAGTGCCGGGACAGGGCCATACGAGCAGTACTTC

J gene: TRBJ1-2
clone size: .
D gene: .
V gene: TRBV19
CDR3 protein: CASWSGREDYGYTF
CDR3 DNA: TGTGCCAGTTGGAGTGGAAGGGAGGACTATGGCTACACCTTC

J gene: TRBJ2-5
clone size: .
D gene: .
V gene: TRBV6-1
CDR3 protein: CASSGDRLIRTQYF
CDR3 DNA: TGTGCCAGCAGTGGAGACAGACTTATAAGGACCCAGTACTTC

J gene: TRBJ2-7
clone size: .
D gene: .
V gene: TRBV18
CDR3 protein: CASSPGPSYEQYF
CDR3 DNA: TGTGCCAGCTCACCAGGGCCGTCCTACGAGCAGTACTTC

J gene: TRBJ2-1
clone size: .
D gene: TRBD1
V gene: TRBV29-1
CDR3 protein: CSADRDRAYNEQFF
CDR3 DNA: TGCAGCGCTGACCGGGACAGGGCCTACAATGAGCAGTTCTTC

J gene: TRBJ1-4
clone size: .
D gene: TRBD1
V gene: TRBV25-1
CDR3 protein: CASSEGGTGREKLFF
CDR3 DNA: TGTGCCAGCAGTGAGGGAGGGACAGGGCGTGAAAAACTGTTTTTT

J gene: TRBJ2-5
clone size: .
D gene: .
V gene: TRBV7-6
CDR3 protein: CASSLGLEETQYF
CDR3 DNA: TGTGCCAGCAGCTTAGGGCTAGAAGAGACCCAGTACTTC

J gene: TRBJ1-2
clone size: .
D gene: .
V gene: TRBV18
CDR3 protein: CASSPTQLLPNYGYTF
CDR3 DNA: TGTGCCAGCTCACCGACACAACTTCTGCCTAACTATGGCTACACCTTC

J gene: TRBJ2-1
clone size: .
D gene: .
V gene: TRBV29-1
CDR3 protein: CSALDRINRNEQFF
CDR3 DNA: TGCAGCGCACTAGACCGGATTAATAGGAATGAGCAGTTCTTC

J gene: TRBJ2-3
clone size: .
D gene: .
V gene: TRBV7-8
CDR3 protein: CASSLSRERGTDTQYF
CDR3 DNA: TGTGCCAGCAGCTTGTCGCGGGAGAGGGGGACAGATACGCAGTATTTT

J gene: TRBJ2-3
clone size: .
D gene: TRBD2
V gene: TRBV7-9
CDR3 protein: CASSLKPRPPSGSADTQYF
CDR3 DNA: TGTGCCAGCAGCTTAAAACCCCGGCCCCCTAGCGGGAGCGCAGATACGCAGTATTTT

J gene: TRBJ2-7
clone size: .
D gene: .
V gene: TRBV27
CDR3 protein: CASSRSGTFSSYEQYF
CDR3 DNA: TGTGCCAGCAGTCGGTCCGGGACATTTAGCTCCTACGAGCAGTACTTC

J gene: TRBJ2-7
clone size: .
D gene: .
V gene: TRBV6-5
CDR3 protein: CASSYQGSGEQYF
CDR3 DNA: TGTGCCAGCAGTTACCAGGGCTCCGGCGAGCAGTACTTC

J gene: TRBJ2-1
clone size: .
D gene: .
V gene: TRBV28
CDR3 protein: CASSFPGGGRGRNEQFF
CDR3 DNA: TGTGCCAGCAGTTTCCCCGGGGGCGGGAGAGGGAGGAATGAGCAGTTCTTC

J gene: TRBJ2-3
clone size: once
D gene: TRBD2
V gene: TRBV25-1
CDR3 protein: CASSEWPSGSTDTQYF
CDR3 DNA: TGTGCCAGCAGTGAATGGCCTAGCGGGAGCACAGATACGCAGTATTTT

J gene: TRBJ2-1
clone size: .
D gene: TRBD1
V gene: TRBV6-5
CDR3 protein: CASSPDRVSNNEQFF
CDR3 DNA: TGTGCCAGCAGCCCCGACAGGGTTTCGAATAATGAGCAGTTCTTC

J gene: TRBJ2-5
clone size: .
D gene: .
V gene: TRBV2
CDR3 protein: CASSVQGETQYF
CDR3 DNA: TGTGCCAGCAGTGTCCAGGGTGAGACCCAGTACTTC

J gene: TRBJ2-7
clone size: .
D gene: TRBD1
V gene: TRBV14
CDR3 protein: CASSQSSGTGSGRYF
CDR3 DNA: TGTGCCAGCAGCCAAAGTTCCGGGACAGGGTCTGGTCGGTACTTC

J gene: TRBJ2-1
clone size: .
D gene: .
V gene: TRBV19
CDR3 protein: CASSIGTYNEQFF
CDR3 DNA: TGTGCCAGTAGTATCGGGACCTACAATGAGCAGTTCTTC

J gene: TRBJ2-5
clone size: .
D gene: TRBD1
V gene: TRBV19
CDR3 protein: CASSIVFSVKRTGQETQYF
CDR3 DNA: TGTGCCAGTAGTATAGTCTTCTCCGTGAAAAGGACAGGACAAGAGACCCAGTACTTC

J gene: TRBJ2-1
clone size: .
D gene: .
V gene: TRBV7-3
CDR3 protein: CASSPSRDSYNEQFF
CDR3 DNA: TGTGCCAGCAGCCCTTCCCGGGACTCCTACAATGAGCAGTTCTTC

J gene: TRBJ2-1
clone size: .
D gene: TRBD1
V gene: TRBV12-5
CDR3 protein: CASGLPTIGDRINEQFF
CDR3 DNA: TGTGCTAGTGGTTTGCCCACTATCGGGGACAGAATCAATGAGCAGTTCTTC

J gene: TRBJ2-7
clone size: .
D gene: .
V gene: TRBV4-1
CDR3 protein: CASSQDQDSYEQYF
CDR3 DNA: TGCGCCAGCAGCCAAGACCAGGATTCCTACGAGCAGTACTTC

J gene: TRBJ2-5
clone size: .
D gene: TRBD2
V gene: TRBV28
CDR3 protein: CASSTRLAGSQTQYF
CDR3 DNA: TGTGCCAGCAGTACACGATTAGCGGGATCACAGACCCAGTACTTC

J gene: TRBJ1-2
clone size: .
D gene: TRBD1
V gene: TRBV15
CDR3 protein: CATSRDQDREGSGYTF
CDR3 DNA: TGTGCCACCAGCAGAGATCAGGACAGGGAGGGTAGTGGCTACACCTTC